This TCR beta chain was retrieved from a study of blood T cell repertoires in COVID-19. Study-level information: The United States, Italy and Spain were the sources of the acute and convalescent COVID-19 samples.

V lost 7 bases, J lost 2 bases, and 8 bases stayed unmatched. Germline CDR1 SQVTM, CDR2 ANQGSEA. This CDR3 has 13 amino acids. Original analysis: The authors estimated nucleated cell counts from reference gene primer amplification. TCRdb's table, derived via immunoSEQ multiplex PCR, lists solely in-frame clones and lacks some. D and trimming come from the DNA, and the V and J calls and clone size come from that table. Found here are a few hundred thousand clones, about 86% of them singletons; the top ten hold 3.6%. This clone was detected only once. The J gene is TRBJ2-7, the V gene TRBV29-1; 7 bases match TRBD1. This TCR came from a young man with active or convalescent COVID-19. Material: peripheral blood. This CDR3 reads CSGSDRTTYEQYF. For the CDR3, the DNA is TGCAGCGGGTCGGACAGGACAACCTACGAGCAGTACTTC.